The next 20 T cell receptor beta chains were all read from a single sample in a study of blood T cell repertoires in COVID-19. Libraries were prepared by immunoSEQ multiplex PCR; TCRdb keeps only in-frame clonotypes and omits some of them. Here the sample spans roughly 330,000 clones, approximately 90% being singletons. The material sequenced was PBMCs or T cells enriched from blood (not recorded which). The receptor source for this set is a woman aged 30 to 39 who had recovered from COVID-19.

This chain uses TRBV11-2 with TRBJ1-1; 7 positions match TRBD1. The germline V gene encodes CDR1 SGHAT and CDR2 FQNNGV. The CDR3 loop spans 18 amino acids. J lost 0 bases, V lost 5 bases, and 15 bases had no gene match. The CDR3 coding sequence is TGTGCCAGCAGCACAAACAGGGGACCAACAAGAATGAACACTGAAGCTTTCTTT. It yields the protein CASSTNRGPTRMNTEAFF.

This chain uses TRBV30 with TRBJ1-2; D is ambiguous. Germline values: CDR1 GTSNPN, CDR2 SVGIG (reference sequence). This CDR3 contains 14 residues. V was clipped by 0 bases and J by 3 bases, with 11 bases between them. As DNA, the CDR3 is TGTGCCTGGAGTGTACTAGACGGCCACTATGGCTACACCTTC. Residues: CAWSVLDGHYGYTF.

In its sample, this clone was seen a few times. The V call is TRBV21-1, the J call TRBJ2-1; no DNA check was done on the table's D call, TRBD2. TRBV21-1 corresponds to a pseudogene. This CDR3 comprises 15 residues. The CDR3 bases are TGTGCCAGCATTCCTGGGACTAGCGGGGGCTCGGGGAAGTTCTTC. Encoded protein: CASIPGTSGGSGKFF.

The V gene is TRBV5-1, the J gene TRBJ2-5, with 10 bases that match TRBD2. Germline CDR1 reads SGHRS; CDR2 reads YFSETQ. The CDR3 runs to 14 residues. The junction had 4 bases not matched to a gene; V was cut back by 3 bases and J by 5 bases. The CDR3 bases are TGCGCCAGCAGCTCTAGCGGGGGTCTGGAGACCCAGTACTTC. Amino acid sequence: CASSSSGGLETQYF. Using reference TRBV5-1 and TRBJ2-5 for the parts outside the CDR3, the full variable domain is KAGVTQTPRYLIKTRGQQVTLSCSPISGHRSVSWYQQTPGQGLQFLFEYFSETQRNKGNFPGRFSGRQFSNSRSEMNVSTLELGDSALYLCASSSSGGLETQYFGPGTRLLVL.

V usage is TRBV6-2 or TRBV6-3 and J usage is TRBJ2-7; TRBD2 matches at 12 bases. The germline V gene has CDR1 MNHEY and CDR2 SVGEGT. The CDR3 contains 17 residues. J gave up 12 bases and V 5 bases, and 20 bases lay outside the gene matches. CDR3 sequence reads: CASSRAGTSGPTSGGYF. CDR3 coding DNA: TGTGCCAGCAGTCGCGCGGGGACTAGCGGGCCTACGAGTGGGGGGTACTTC.

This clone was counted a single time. The CDR3 here is CAWDQGRGREAFF. In nucleotides, the CDR3 is TGTGCCTGGGACCAAGGGAGGGGACGCGAAGCTTTCTTT. The rearrangement joins TRBV30 to TRBJ1-1, with D tentatively TRBD1 (5 bases). The CDR3 is 13 residues long. V was cut by 5 bases and J by 8 bases, with 18 bases left in between. Germline CDR1 is GTSNPN and CDR2 is SVGIG (reference sequence).

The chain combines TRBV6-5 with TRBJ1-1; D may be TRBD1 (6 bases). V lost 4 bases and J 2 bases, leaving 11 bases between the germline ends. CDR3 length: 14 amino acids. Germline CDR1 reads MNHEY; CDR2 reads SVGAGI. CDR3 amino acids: CASSWAGANTEAFF. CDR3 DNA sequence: TGTGCCAGCAGTTGGGCAGGGGCCAACACTGAAGCTTTCTTT.

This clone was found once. The DNA for the CDR3 is TGTGCCAGTAGCTCGACCAAACTACAGGGGGACTATGGCTACACCTTC. Translating gives CASSSTKLQGDYGYTF. The chain has TRBV19 and TRBJ1-2, with TRBD1 matching 8 bases. The junction had 12 bases not matched to a gene; V was cut back by 6 bases and J by 3 bases. The CDR3 is made up of 16 amino acids. CDR1 is LNHDA and CDR2 is SQIVND in the germline V gene (reference sequence).

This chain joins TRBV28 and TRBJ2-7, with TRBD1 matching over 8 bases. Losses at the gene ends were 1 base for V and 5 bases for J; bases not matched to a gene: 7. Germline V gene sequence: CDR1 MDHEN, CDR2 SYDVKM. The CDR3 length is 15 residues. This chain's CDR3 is CASSLYSTGDDEQYF. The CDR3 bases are TGTGCCAGCAGTTTATATTCGACAGGGGACGACGAGCAGTACTTC.

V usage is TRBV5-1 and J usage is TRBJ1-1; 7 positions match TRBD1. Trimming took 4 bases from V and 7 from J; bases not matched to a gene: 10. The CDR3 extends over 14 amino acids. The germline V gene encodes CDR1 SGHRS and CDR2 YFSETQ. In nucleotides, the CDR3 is TGCGCCAGCAGCCAACGTACAGGGGATGATGAAGCTTTCTTT. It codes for CASSQRTGDDEAFF.

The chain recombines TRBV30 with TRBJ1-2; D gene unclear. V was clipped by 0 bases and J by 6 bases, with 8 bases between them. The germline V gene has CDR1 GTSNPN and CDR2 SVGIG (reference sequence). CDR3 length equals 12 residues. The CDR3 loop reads CAWSVSTHGYTF. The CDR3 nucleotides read TGTGCCTGGAGTGTCTCCACACATGGCTACACCTTC.

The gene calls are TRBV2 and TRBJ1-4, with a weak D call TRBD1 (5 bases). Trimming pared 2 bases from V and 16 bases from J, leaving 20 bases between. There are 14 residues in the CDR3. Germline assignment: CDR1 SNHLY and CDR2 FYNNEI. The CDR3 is CASSELGVHIAAFF. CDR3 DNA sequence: TGTGCCAGCAGTGAATTAGGGGTCCACATCGCGGCGTTTTTT.

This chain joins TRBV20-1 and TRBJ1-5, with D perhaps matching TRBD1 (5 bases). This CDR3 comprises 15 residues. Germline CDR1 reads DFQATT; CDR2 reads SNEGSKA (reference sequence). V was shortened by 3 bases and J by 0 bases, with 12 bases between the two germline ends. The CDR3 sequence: CSASRVRGSNQPQHF. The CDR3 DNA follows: TGCAGTGCTAGTAGGGTTAGGGGTAGCAATCAGCCCCAGCATTTT.

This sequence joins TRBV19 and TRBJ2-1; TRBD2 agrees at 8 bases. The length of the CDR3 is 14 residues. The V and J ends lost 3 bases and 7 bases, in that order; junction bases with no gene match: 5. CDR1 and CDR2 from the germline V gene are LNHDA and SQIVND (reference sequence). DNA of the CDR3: TGTGCCAGTAGTATCGGGGGGGGCTGGAATGAGCAGTTCTTC. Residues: CASSIGGGWNEQFF.

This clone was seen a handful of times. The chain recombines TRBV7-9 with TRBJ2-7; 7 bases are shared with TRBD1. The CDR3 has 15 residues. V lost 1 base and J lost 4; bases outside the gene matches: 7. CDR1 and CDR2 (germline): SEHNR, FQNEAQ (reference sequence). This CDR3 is CASSLVTGSPYEQYF. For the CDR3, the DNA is TGTGCCAGCAGCTTAGTGACAGGGAGCCCTTACGAGCAGTACTTC.

CDR3 DNA sequence: TGTGCCAGTAGTATAAGGACAGGGGCCCCCGACAATGAGCAGTTCTTC. Amino acid sequence: CASSIRTGAPDNEQFF. The rearrangement links TRBV19 to TRBJ2-1; 9 positions agree with TRBD1. This CDR3 is 16 amino acids long. With V trimmed by 2 bases and J by 5 bases, 7 bases remained unmatched. Germline assignment: CDR1 LNHDA and CDR2 SQIVND (reference sequence). Using reference TRBV19 and TRBJ2-1 for the parts outside the CDR3, the full variable domain is DGGITQSPKYLFRKEGQNVTLSCEQNLNHDAMYWYRQDPGQGLRLIYYSQIVNDFQKGDIAEGYSVSREKKESFPLTVTSAQKNPTAFYLCASSIRTGAPDNEQFFGPGTRLTVL.

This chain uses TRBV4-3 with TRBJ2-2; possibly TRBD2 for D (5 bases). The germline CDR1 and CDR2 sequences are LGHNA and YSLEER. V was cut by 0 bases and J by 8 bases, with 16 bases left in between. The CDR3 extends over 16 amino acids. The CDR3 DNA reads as TGCGCCAGCAGCCAAGATCTGCGGGCGCGAATAGGGGAGCTGTTTTTT. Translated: CASSQDLRARIGELFF.

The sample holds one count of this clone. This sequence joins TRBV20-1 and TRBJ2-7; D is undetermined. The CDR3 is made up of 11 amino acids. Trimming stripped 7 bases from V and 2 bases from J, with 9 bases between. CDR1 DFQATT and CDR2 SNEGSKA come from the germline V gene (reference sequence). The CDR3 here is CSGGDTYEQYF. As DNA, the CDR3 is TGCAGTGGTGGAGATACCTACGAGCAGTACTTC.

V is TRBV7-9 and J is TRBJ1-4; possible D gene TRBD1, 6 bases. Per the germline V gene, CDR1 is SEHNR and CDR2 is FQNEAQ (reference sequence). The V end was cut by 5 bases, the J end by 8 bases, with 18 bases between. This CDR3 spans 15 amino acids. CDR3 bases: TGTGCCAGCAGCAAAGGAGTGCTTCAGGGGGAAAAACTGTTTTTT. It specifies CASSKGVLQGEKLFF.

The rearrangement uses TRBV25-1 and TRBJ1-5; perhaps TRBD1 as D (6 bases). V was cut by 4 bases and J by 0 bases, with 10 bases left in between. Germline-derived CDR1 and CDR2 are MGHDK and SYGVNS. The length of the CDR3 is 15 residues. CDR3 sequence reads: CASSGWTDSNQPQHF. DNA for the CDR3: TGTGCCAGCAGTGGATGGACAGATAGCAATCAGCCCCAGCATTTT.